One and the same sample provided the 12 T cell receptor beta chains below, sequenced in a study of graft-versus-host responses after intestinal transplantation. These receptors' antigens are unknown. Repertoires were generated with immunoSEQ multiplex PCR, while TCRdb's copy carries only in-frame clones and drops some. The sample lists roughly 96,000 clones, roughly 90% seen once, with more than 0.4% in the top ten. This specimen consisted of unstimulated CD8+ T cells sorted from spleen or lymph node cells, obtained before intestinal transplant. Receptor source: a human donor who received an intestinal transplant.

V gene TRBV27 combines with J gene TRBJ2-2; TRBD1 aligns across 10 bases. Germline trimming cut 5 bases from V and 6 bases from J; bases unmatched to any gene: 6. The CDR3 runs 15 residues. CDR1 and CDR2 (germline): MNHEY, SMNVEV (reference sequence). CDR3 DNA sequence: TGTGCCAGCAGTCTACGACAGGGGGCGGCCGGGGAGCTGTTTTTT. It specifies CASSLRQGAAGELFF.

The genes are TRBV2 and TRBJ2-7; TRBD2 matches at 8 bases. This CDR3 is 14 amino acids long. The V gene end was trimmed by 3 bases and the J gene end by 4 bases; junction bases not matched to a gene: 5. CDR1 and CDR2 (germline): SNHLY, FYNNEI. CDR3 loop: CASSESGSSYEQYF. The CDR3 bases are TGTGCCAGCAGTGAGAGCGGGAGTTCATACGAGCAGTACTTC.

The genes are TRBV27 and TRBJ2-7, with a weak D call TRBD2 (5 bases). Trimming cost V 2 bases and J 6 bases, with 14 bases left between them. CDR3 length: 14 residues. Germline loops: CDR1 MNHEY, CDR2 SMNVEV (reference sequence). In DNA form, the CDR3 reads TGTGCCAGCAGTTTAGCTAGGACTTCAGGCGAGCAGTACTTC. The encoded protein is CASSLARTSGEQYF.

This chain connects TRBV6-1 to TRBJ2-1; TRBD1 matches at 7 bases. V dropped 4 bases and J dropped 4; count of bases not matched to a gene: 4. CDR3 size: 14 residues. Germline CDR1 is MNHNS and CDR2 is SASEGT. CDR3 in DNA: TGTGCCAGCAGTGCCGGGACAGATTACAATGAGCAGTTCTTC. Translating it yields CASSAGTDYNEQFF.

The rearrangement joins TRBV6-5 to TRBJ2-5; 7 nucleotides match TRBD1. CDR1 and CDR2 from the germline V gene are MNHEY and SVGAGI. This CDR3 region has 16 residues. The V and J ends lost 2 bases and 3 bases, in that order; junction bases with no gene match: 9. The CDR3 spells CASSYGAGGTEETQYF. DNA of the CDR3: TGTGCCAGCAGTTACGGCGCAGGGGGTACGGAAGAGACCCAGTACTTC.

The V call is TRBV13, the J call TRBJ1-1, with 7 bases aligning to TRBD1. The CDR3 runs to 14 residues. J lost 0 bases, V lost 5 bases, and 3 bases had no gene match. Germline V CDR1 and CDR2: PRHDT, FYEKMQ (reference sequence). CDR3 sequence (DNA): TGTGCCAGCAGCACGGGACAGATGAACACTGAAGCTTTCTTT. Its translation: CASSTGQMNTEAFF.

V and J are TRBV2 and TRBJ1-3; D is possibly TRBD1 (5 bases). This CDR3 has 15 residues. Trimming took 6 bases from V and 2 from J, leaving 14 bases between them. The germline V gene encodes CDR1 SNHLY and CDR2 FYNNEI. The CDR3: CASRPGSGTGNTIYF. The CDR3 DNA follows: TGTGCCAGCAGACCCGGATCAGGGACTGGAAACACCATATATTTT.

The CDR3 reads CASRYGTSIDEQYF. In nucleotides, the CDR3 is TGTGCCAGCAGATATGGGACTAGCATTGATGAGCAGTACTTC. The chain couples TRBV5-5 to TRBJ2-7; 9 bases fit TRBD2. CDR3 length equals 14 residues. The V and J ends lost 5 bases and 7 bases, in that order; junction bases with no gene match: 10. The germline CDR1 and CDR2 sequences are SGHKS and YYEKEE (reference sequence).

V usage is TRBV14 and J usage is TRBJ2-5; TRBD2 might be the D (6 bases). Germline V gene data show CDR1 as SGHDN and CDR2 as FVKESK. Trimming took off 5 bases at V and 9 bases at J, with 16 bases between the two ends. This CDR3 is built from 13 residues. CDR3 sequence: CASSKGEWGAQYF. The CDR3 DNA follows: TGTGCCAGCAGCAAGGGCGAGTGGGGGGCCCAGTACTTC.

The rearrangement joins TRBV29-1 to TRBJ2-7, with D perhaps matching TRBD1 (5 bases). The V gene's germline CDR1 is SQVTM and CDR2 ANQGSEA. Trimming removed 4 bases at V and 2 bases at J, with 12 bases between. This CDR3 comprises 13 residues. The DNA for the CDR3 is TGCAGCGTTGGAAGGCAGGGTCCCTACGAGCAGTACTTC. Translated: CSVGRQGPYEQYF.

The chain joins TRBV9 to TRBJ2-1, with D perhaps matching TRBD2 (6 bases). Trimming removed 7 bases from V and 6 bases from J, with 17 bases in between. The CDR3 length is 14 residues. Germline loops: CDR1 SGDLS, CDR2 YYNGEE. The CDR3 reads CASEPGLLSNEQFF. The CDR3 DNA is TGTGCCAGCGAACCGGGACTCCTCTCCAATGAGCAGTTCTTC. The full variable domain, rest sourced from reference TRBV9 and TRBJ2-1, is DSGVTQTPKHLITATGQRVTLRCSPRSGDLSVYWYQQSLDQGLQFLIQYYNGEERAKGNILERFSAQQFPDLHSELNLSSLELGDSALYFCASEPGLLSNEQFFGPGTRLTVL.

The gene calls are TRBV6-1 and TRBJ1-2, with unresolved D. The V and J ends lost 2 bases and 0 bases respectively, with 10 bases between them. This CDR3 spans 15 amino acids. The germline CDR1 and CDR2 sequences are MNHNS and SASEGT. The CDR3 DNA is TGTGCCAGCAGTGAATATGCGGGTGCTAACTATGGCTACACCTTC. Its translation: CASSEYAGANYGYTF.